The present T cell receptor (beta chain) was sequenced within a study of blood T cell repertoires in COVID-19. Clones were sequenced by immunoSEQ multiplex PCR, and TCRdb holds only the in-frame ones, with some missing. The data contain a few hundred thousand clones, 75% to 85% of them seen just once; the ten biggest clones take up roughly 7%. This clone was picked up one time. This receptor was taken from a woman aged 45-59 years with acute or convalescent COVID-19. The sample taken for sequencing was peripheral blood.

This CDR3 reads CASSIMLGAAGANVLTF. In DNA form, the CDR3 reads TGTGCCAGCAGCATCATGCTGGGGGCCGCTGGGGCCAACGTCCTGACTTTC. The V gene is TRBV5-4, the J gene TRBJ2-6; the D gene is possibly TRBD1 (6 bases). Germline V lookup: CDR1 SGHNT, CDR2 YYREEE (reference sequence). The CDR3 is 17 residues long. The V end was cut by 4 bases, the J end by 2 bases, with 16 bases between.